Each of the 13 T cell receptor beta chains below was sequenced from the same sample in a study of shared clonotypes between healthy human individuals (dated by TCRdb to about 2020). Library generation was performed with the immunoSEQ multiplex PCR assay. As stored in TCRdb, this immuneACCESS dataset retains in-frame rearrangements with V and J assigned. A fraction of the clones does not appear; measured against another copy, unresolved V genes explain less than half of the discrepancy, and the remainder lacks a known reason. Across this sample there are 2 million to 2.5 million clones, with approximately 94% seen only once. The ten most abundant clones make up 1.5% to 2% of the sample. CD8 naive samples were obtained by positive selection for CCR7 among CD45RO-negative cells, yielding a CD45RA+CCR7+ population from which TemRA cells were excluded. Material: naive CD8+ T cells from PBMCs. What the cell subset or site label conveys for this sample: CD45RA+CCR7+. The receptors were gathered from a man between 18 and 35 years old in good health. Some clones in this sample may be carry-over from other donors' samples.

V usage is TRBV27 and J usage is TRBJ2-5, with 7 bases matching TRBD2. This CDR3 region has 14 residues. J gave up 5 bases and V 11 bases, and 14 bases lay outside the gene matches. Germline CDR1 and CDR2: MNHEY and SMNVEV (reference sequence). In DNA, the CDR3 is TGTGCCTCTTCCCCGACGGGGGGAGACGAGACCCAGTACTTC. It specifies CASSPTGGDETQYF.

J is TRBJ2-5 and V is TRBV28, with a tentative D call TRBD2 (7 bases). The germline V and J ends were trimmed by 0 bases and 4 bases, with 12 bases remaining between them. This CDR3 has 15 amino acids. Germline values: CDR1 MDHEN, CDR2 SYDVKM. CDR3 sequence (DNA): TGTGCCAGCAGTTTATGGGGGGGGCAAGGAGAGACCCAGTACTTC. Protein product: CASSLWGGQGETQYF.

The rearrangement links TRBV6-1 to TRBJ2-5; 12 nucleotides line up with TRBD1. The CDR3 is 19 amino acids. Germline V gene data show CDR1 as MNHNS and CDR2 as SASEGT. V gave up 4 bases and J gave up 5 bases; unmatched junction bases: 17. The CDR3 coding sequence is TGTGCCAGCAGTGGGGATGTGGTCGAGAGGGACAGGGGGCGGGAGACCCAGTACTTC. This sequence encodes CASSGDVVERDRGRETQYF.

The chain combines TRBV11-2 with TRBJ2-1, with 7 nucleotides matching TRBD2. CDR1 and CDR2 (germline): SGHAT, FQNNGV. With V trimmed by 1 base and J by 4 bases, 10 bases remained unmatched. The CDR3 covers 17 residues. Written as DNA, the CDR3 is TGTGCCAGCAGCTTAGGACCCCCTCCTAGCGGATACAATGAGCAGTTCTTC. The encoded protein is CASSLGPPPSGYNEQFF.

Worth noting for this clone: This sequence may be a read error, since a much larger clone differs from it by one base. Other DNA sequences of this sample code for an identical CDR3. This chain connects TRBV27 to TRBJ1-5; D is possibly TRBD1 (5 bases). This CDR3 spans 12 amino acids. Germline values: CDR1 MNHEY, CDR2 SMNVEV (reference sequence). Trimming took off 2 bases at V and 6 bases at J, with 5 bases between the two ends. The CDR3 here is CASSLGGQPQHF. As DNA, the CDR3 is TGTGCCAGCAGTTTAGGGGGTCAGCCCCAGCATTTT.

V usage is TRBV29-1 and J usage is TRBJ2-7; 7 bases map to TRBD1. Unmatched junction bases numbered 11, after V lost 6 bases and J lost 0 bases. The CDR3 length is 15 residues. Germline V gives CDR1 SQVTM, CDR2 ANQGSEA. The CDR3 DNA follows: TGCAGCGTCATTGGGGGACAGTGGAGCTCCTACGAGCAGTACTTC. This translates into CSVIGGQWSSYEQYF.

The J gene is TRBJ2-5, the V gene TRBV4-3; TRBD2 aligns across 9 bases. Germline V CDR1 and CDR2: LGHNA, YSLEER. V was pared by 1 base and J by 4 bases, with 7 bases of the junction left unmatched. This CDR3 contains 16 residues. In nucleotides, the CDR3 is TGCGCCAGCAGCCAAGGACTAGCGGCGCAAGGAGAGACCCAGTACTTC. It translates to CASSQGLAAQGETQYF.

V gene TRBV28 combines with J gene TRBJ2-7, with D uncertain. CDR3 length: 10 amino acids. From germline, CDR1 is MDHEN and CDR2 SYDVKM. V lost 4 bases to trimming and J lost 5 bases, with 3 bases between them. CDR3 nucleotide sequence: TGTGCCAGCAGTTACCACGAGCAGTACTTC. This sequence encodes CASSYHEQYF. Based on the CDR3 plus reference TRBV28 and TRBJ2-7, the full variable domain is DVKVTQSSRYLVKRTGEKVFLECVQDMDHENMFWYRQDPGLGLRLIYFSYDVKMKEKGDIPEGYSVSREKKERFSLILESASTNQTSMYLCASSYHEQYFGPGTRLTVT.

This clone appeared a single time. Additional DNA sequences in this sample encode the identical CDR3. The chain carries TRBV27 and TRBJ2-7, with D possibly matching TRBD1 (6 bases). Germline V gene lookup returns CDR1 MNHEY and CDR2 SMNVEV (reference sequence). There are 14 residues in the CDR3. V gave up 2 bases and J gave up 2 bases, with 10 bases separating them. Here the CDR3 reads CASSLIGTPYEQYF. The CDR3 DNA is TGTGCCAGCAGTTTAATCGGGACACCCTACGAGCAGTACTTC.

J is TRBJ1-2 and V is TRBV5-6; no reliable D call. Trimming pared 0 bases from V and 3 bases from J, leaving 12 bases between. Germline CDR1 and CDR2: SGHDT and YYEEEE. The CDR3 contains 15 residues. DNA of the CDR3: TGTGCCAGCAGCTTGGGAGGGCCCACCGACTATGGCTACACCTTC. This translates into CASSLGGPTDYGYTF. Complete variable domain (other parts from reference TRBV5-6 and TRBJ1-2): DAGVTQSPTHLIKTRGQQVTLRCSPKSGHDTVSWYQQALGQGPQFIFQYYEEEERQRGNFPDRFSGHQFPNYSSELNVNALLLGDSALYLCASSLGGPTDYGYTFGSGTRLTVV.

This rearrangement joins TRBV28 to TRBJ2-3; D is unresolved. There are 15 residues in the CDR3. The V gene lost 3 bases and the J gene lost 0 bases, with 10 bases spanning the gap. Germline assignment: CDR1 MDHEN and CDR2 SYDVKM. The CDR3 reads CASSLIRTSTDTQYF. In nucleotides, the CDR3 is TGTGCCAGCAGTTTGATCCGTACTAGCACAGATACGCAGTATTTT.

The chain couples TRBV10-3 to TRBJ2-1; possibly TRBD2 for D (6 bases). Trimming cost V 1 base and J 6 bases, with 13 bases left between them. CDR1 and CDR2 (germline): ENHRY, SYGVKD. CDR3 length: 15 amino acids. CDR3 amino acids: CAISELMGLSNEQFF. The DNA of the CDR3 is TGTGCCATCAGTGAGTTGATGGGACTCAGCAATGAGCAGTTCTTC.

This sequence joins TRBV5-6 and TRBJ2-7; D is uncertain. The V end was cut by 2 bases, the J end by 4 bases, with 13 bases between. The CDR3 is 14 amino acids. Germline V gene sequence: CDR1 SGHDT, CDR2 YYEEEE. CDR3 sequence reads: CASSFPQTLYEQYF. CDR3 DNA: TGTGCCAGCAGCTTTCCCCAAACACTATACGAGCAGTACTTC. The full variable domain, completed using reference TRBV5-6 and TRBJ2-7, is DAGVTQSPTHLIKTRGQQVTLRCSPKSGHDTVSWYQQALGQGPQFIFQYYEEEERQRGNFPDRFSGHQFPNYSSELNVNALLLGDSALYLCASSFPQTLYEQYFGPGTRLTVT.